This T cell receptor beta chain was profiled in a study of blood T cell repertoires in COVID-19. About the research overall: Sites across the United States, Italy and Spain contributed samples from acute and convalescent COVID-19. The analysed material was cDNA or gDNA that came from T cells, B-cell-depleted T cells, or PBMCs.

One Seattle source followed patients from active infection through their disease course. The CDR3 spans 16 residues. The V gene end was trimmed by 3 bases and the J gene end by 0 bases; junction bases not matched to a gene: 4. In germline, CDR1 is KGHSH, CDR2 LQKENI. Source study methods: Nucleated cell counts were estimated from reference gene primer amplification. Clones were read by immunoSEQ multiplex PCR, and TCRdb kept only the in-frame ones, dropping some. The V and J calls and clone size come from that table; D and trimming were worked out from the DNA. The table has some 120,000 clones, roughly 72% seen once; the top ten hold 6%.

This receptor was identified in an elderly man with COVID-19, enrolled during active disease. The sequenced sample was peripheral blood. The chain combines TRBV18 with TRBJ2-1, with 8 bases aligning to TRBD1. DNA of the CDR3: TGTGCCAGCTCACCCACTACAGGGGGCTCCTACAATGAGCAGTTCTTC. Residues: CASSPTTGGSYNEQFF. Full variable domain (remainder filled in from reference TRBV18 and TRBJ2-1): NAGVMQNPRHLVRRRGQEARLRCSPMKGHSHVYWYRQLPEEGLKFMVYLQKENIIDESGMPKERFSAEFPKEGPSILRIQQVVRGDSAAYFCASSPTTGGSYNEQFFGPGTRLTVL.